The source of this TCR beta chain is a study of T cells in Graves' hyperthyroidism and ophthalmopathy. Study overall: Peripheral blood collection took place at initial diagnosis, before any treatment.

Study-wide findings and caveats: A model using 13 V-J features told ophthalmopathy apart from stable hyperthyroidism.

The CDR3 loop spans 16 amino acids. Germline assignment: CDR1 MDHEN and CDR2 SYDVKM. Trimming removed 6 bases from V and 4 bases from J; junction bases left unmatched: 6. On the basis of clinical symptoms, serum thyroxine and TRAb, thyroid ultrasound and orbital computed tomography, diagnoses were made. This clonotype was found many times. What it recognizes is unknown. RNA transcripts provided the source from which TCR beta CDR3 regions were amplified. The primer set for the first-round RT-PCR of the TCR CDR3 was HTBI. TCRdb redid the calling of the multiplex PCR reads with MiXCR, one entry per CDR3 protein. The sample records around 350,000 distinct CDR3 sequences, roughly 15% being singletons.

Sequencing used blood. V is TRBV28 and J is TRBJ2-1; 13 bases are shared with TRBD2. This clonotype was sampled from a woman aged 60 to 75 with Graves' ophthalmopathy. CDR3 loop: CASRTLAGGLYNEQFF. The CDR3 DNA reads TGTGCCAGCAGGACACTAGCGGGAGGGTTATACAATGAGCAGTTCTTC.